This note documents a single TCR beta chain sequence. Its antigen is still unknown. RNA was extracted from bulk tissue without any cell sorting. The normal lung tissue was taken more than 3 cm from the tumor edge. Trimming left V 5 bases short and J 5 bases short, with 13 bases between. This CDR3 is 13 amino acids long. Germline CDR1 reads SGHAT; CDR2 reads FQDESV (reference sequence). The data belong to a study of tumor and adjacent non-tumor tissue in lung cancer. Findings of the study overall: Tumor TCR diversity, when higher, was linked to shorter survival. Compared with tumor, normal lung showed significantly lower TCR diversity.

A modified ARM-PCR protocol with three rounds of nested PCR amplified TCRbeta. MiXCR was run by TCRdb on the multiplex PCR reads, yielding one entry per CDR3 protein. The profile shows almost 75,000 distinct CDR3 sequences, 65% to 75% of them singletons. The specimen was distant non-tumor lung tissue. The origin of this receptor is a woman between 45 and 65 years old with non-small cell lung cancer. The gene calls are TRBV11-1 and TRBJ2-7; no clear D. The CDR3 DNA sequence: TGTGCCAGCAGCCTAGGAGTAGTGGACGAGCAGTACTTC. This translates into CASSLGVVDEQYF.